The clone carrying this T cell receptor (beta chain) came up many times. The antigen remains undetermined. Genomic DNA, serving as template, underwent TCR beta VDJ and CDR3 profiling. From the reads, TCRdb called clonotypes with MiXCR, one entry per CDR3 protein. The table has around 150,000 distinct CDR3 sequences, less than 60% seen once. Patients who underwent sequencing had shown CD8+CD57+ cell expansion by flow cytometry. This sample is part of a study of CD8+CD57+ T cells in acquired aplastic anemia. Whole-study results and caveats: Between patients and controls, CD8+ Simpson's diversity did not vary significantly.

The CDR3 is made up of 14 amino acids. Germline V gives CDR1 SGHVS, CDR2 FNYEAQ. V dropped 5 bases and J dropped 4 bases, with 11 bases sitting between them. This receptor was identified in a human donor with aplastic anemia. The chain combines TRBV7-6 with TRBJ1-4, with D uncertain. Specimen: sorted CD4+, CD8+, or CD8+CD57+ T cells (not recorded which) from PBMCs. The CDR3 is CASSPKISNEKLFF. The CDR3 coding sequence is TGTGCCAGCAGCCCCAAGATAAGTAATGAAAAACTGTTTTTT.